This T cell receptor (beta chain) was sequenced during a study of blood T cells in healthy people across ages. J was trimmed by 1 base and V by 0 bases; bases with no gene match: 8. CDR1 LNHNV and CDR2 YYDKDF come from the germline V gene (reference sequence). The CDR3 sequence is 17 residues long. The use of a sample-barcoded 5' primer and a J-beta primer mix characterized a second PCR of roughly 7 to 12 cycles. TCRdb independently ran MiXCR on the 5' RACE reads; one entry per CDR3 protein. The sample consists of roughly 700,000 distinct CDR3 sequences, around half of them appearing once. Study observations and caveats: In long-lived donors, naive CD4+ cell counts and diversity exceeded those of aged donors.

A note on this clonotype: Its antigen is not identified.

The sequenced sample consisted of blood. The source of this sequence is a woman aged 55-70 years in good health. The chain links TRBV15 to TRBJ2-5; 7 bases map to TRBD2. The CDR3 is CATSRDVGGECQETQYF. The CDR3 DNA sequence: TGTGCCACCAGCAGAGATGTGGGGGGGGAATGCCAAGAGACCCAGTACTTC.